The clone carrying this T cell receptor beta chain turned up a few times. Its antigen is currently unknown. The germline V gene encodes CDR1 LNHNV and CDR2 YYDKDF (reference sequence). V gave up 0 bases and J gave up 7 bases, with 12 bases separating them. This CDR3 has 14 residues. The data stem from a study of OX40 agonist ivuxolimab in advanced cancers. Study information: Prior anti-PD-1, anti-PD-L1 or anti-CTLA-4 therapy did not bar entry, and about 40% had some.

Generated by immunoSEQ multiplex PCR, the TCRdb table keeps only in-frame clones and is missing some. The data hold roughly 76,000 clones, with approximately 86% observed a single time. General study results and limits: Clonal expansion by week 6 occurred in CD4+ and CD8+ blood T cells (at 0.1 to 3.0 mg/kg).

The specimen comprised CD4+ or CD8+ T cells sorted from blood, sampled in a trial of the OX40 agonist ivuxolimab. The source of this sequence is an adult with an advanced solid tumor such as melanoma, head and neck, liver or kidney cancer. This rearrangement joins TRBV15 to TRBJ2-5, with D perhaps being TRBD1 or TRBD2 (5 bases each). The CDR3: CATSRDRVGRTQYF. The CDR3 nucleotides are TGTGCCACCAGCAGAGATCGGGTGGGACGGACCCAGTACTTC.